Listed below are T cell receptor beta chains from one sample, sequenced in a study of T cells in Graves' hyperthyroidism and ophthalmopathy. One entry per CDR3 protein, called by TCRdb with MiXCR from the multiplex PCR reads. The sample contains about 350,000 distinct CDR3 sequences, approximately 14% of which appear only once. The sequenced sample was blood. The receptors come from a woman between 25 and 40 years old with Graves' hyperthyroidism. CDR3s include the opening cysteine and the closing phenylalanine or tryptophan. D genes are given only for firm matches. Not all rows give a size; the values are once, few, many and, for expanded clones, a class.

V	J	D	size	DNA	CDR3
TRBV12-3/TRBV12-4	TRBJ1-6	-	few	TGTGCCAGCAGTTCCTGGGATTCACCCCTCCACTTT	CASSSWDSPLHF
TRBV7-9	TRBJ2-7	-	-	TGTGCCAGCAGCGGACGACTGGATAGCTCCTACGAGCAGTACTTC	CASSGRLDSSYEQYF
TRBV2	TRBJ1-5	-	many	TGTGCCAGCAGTGCCGAGTACAGAAGATTTAGCAATCAGCCCCAGCATTTT	CASSAEYRRFSNQPQHF
TRBV29-1	TRBJ2-7	TRBD1	-	TGCAGCGTTCTCCCGGGACAGGGGCTCGAGCAGTACTTC	CSVLPGQGLEQYF
TRBV6-2/TRBV6-3	TRBJ2-1	TRBD2	many	TGTGCCAGCAGTTCAACTAGCGGGAGGAGCTACAATGAGCAGTTCTTC	CASSSTSGRSYNEQFF
TRBV6-2/TRBV6-3	TRBJ2-3	-	-	TGTGTCAGCTCTCGGGATATAGGAGATACGCAGTATTTT	CVSSRDIGDTQYF
TRBV3-1	TRBJ2-7	TRBD2	-	TGTGCCAGCAGCCACATATGGACTAGCGGGACAGGCGAGCAGTACTTC	CASSHIWTSGTGEQYF
TRBV19	TRBJ2-2	-	-	TGTGCCAGTAGTCCCCGCCAAGCCACCGGGGAGCTGTTTTTT	CASSPRQATGELFF
TRBV7-9	TRBJ2-3	TRBD1	many	TGTGCCAGCAGCTCTAGGACAGGGCGGGAAGATACGCAGTATTTT	CASSSRTGREDTQYF
TRBV7-9	TRBJ2-7	-	-	TGTGCCAGCGCGGTCACCGGGGAGTCCGAGCAGTACTTC	CASAVTGESEQYF
TRBV9	TRBJ2-2	TRBD1	few	TGTGCCAGCAGCCCACGGGACAGACAAACCGGGGAGCTGTTTTTT	CASSPRDRQTGELFF
TRBV20-1	TRBJ1-3	-	-	TGCAGTGCTAGTTTGGCAAGCCTAAACACCATATATTTT	CSASLASLNTIYF
TRBV7-8	TRBJ2-5	-	few	TGTGCCAGCAGCTTAGCGACGGAGGGAGGGACCCAGTACTTC	CASSLATEGGTQYF
TRBV10-2	TRBJ2-2	TRBD2	many	TGCGCCAGCAGTGAAGCGGGAGAGGGCACCGGGGAGCTGTTTTTT	CASSEAGEGTGELFF
TRBV2	TRBJ2-3	-	many	TGTGCCAGCAGGGCCGGGAGTGAAGATACGCAGTATTTT	CASRAGSEDTQYF
TRBV24-1	TRBJ2-1	TRBD2	few	TGTGCCACCAGTGACCCCACTAGCGGGACATACAATGAGCAGTTCTTC	CATSDPTSGTYNEQFF
TRBV6-5	TRBJ2-7	-	-	TGTGCCAGCAGTTACTATCGGGACGGGACCTACGAGCAGTACTTC	CASSYYRDGTYEQYF
TRBV30	TRBJ2-4	TRBD1	few	TGTGCCTGGAGTGACGGGACAGCCATAGCCAAAAACATTCAGTACTTC	CAWSDGTAIAKNIQYF
TRBV27	TRBJ2-2	TRBD1	few	TGTGCCAGCAGCCTTGGACAGGACACCGGGGAGCTGTTTTTT	CASSLGQDTGELFF
TRBV25-1	TRBJ2-5	TRBD1	few	TGTGCCAGCAGTGAATATGCACAGGGGACACAAGAGACCCAGTACTTC	CASSEYAQGTQETQYF
TRBV2	TRBJ1-1	-	many	TGTGCCAGCATCGGTATCGGGGGAATGAACACTGAAGCTTTCTTT	CASIGIGGMNTEAFF
TRBV20-1	TRBJ2-2	TRBD2	-	TGCAGTGCTACCCTCGGGGGGAAGGGGACCGGGGAGCTGTTTTTT	CSATLGGKGTGELFF
TRBV28	TRBJ1-6	TRBD1	many	TGTGCCAGCAGTTTAATCCAGGGGGTTGAGTCCTATAATTCACCCCTCCACTTT	CASSLIQGVESYNSPLHF
TRBV4-3	TRBJ2-2	-	many	TGCGCCAGCAGCCAAGATCTCGGGGTAAATGGGGAGCTGTTTTTT	CASSQDLGVNGELFF
TRBV28	TRBJ1-3	-	many	TGTGCCAGCAGTTTGTTAATCGGCTCTGGAAACACCATATATTTT	CASSLLIGSGNTIYF
TRBV15	TRBJ1-5	-	many	TGTGCCACCAGCAGAGATCCAGGGGTCGGCAATCAGCCCCAGCATTTT	CATSRDPGVGNQPQHF
TRBV15	TRBJ2-2	-	few	TGTGCCACCAGCGCCGCCCCGAACACCGGGGAGCTGTTTTTT	CATSAAPNTGELFF
TRBV4-2	TRBJ2-7	TRBD2	-	TGTGCCAGCAGCCCGGGACTAGCCGACGAGCAGTACTTC	CASSPGLADEQYF
TRBV11-2	TRBJ2-5	-	many	TGTGCCAGCAAAGTGGGTGCCACCGGACCCCAAGAGACCCAGTACTTC	CASKVGATGPQETQYF
TRBV28	TRBJ1-2	-	many	TGTGCCAGCAGCGACGGGAACTATGGCTACACCTTC	CASSDGNYGYTF
TRBV3-1	TRBJ2-7	-	-	TGTGCCAGCAGCCAAGGACAGTTGAGCTCCTACGAGCAGTACTTC	CASSQGQLSSYEQYF
TRBV20-1	TRBJ1-4	-	few	TGCAGTGCTAGAGATCCCAACTCAACTAATGAAAAACTGTTTTTT	CSARDPNSTNEKLFF
TRBV11-2	TRBJ2-1	TRBD2	-	TGTGCCAGTAGGGGACTAAGCTCCGGTGAGCAGTTCTTC	CASRGLSSGEQFF
TRBV6-2/TRBV6-3	TRBJ2-7	-	-	TGTGCCAGCAGTTACTCCGGGCAGGGCGTTTTAATGGACGAGCAGTACTTC	CASSYSGQGVLMDEQYF
TRBV28	TRBJ2-3	TRBD2	many	TGTGCCAGCCGTAGGCGGGAGGAGGGAGATACGCAGTATTTT	CASRRREEGDTQYF
TRBV9	TRBJ1-2	TRBD1	-	TGTGCCAGCAGCGGGGGACAGCACTATGGCTACACCTTC	CASSGGQHYGYTF
TRBV10-1	TRBJ2-3	-	-	TGCGCCAGCAGTGAGTCGACCAGGGCAGATACGCAGTATTTT	CASSESTRADTQYF
TRBV7-9	TRBJ2-1	-	-	TGTGCCAGCAGCTTTCTAGTGGGAGAAACTGAGCAGTTCTTC	CASSFLVGETEQFF
TRBV29-1	TRBJ1-1	-	many	TGCAGCGTTGAGGACGCCACTAACACTGAAGCTTTCTTT	CSVEDATNTEAFF